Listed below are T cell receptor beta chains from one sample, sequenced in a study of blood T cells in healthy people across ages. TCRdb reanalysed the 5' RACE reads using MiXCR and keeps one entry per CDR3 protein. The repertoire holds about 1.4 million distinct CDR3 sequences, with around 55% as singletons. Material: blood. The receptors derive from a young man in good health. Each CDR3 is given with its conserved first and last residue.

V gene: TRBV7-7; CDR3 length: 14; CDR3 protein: CASSRLGKTETQYF
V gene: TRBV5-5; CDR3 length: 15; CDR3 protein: CASSLKDGGYNEQFF
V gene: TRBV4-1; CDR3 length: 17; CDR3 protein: CASSQLAADLAKNIQYF
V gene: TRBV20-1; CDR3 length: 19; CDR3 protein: CSARGGVTSGKISYNEQLF
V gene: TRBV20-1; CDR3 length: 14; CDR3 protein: CSASAVGKQETQYF
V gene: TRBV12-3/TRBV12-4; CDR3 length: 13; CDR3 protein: CASSSGQDQPQHF
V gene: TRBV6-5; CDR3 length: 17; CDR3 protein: CASSYSEGTGGNYGYTF
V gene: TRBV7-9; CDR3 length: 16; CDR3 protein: CASSSRGPGHYNEQFF
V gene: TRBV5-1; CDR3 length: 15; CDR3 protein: CASSWGGRNTDTQYF
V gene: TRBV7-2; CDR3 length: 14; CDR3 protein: CASSLGVGGETQYF
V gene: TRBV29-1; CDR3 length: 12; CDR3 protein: CSVAVDRDGYTF
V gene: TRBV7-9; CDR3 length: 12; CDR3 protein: CASTPWTGEQYF
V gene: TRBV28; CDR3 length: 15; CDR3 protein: CASSAQAGVPYEQYF